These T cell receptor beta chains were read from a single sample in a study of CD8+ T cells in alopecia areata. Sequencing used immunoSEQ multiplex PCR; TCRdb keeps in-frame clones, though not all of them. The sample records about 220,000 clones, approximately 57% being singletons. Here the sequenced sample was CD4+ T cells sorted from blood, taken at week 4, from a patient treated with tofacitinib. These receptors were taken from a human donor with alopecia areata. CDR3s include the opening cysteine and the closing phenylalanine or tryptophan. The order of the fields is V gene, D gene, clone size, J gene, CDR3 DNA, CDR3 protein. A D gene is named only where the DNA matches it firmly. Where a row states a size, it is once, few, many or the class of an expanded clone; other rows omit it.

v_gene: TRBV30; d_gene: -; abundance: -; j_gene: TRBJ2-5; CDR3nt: TGTGCCTGGAGTGTATTCGGGGAGACCCAGTACTTC; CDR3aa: CAWSVFGETQYF
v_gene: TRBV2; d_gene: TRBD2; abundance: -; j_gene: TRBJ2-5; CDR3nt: TGTGCCAGCAGTGAACTAGCGGGTACGAAGACCCAGTACTTC; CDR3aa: CASSELAGTKTQYF
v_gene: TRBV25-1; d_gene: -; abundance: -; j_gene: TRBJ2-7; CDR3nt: TGTGCCAGCACCGACAGTTACGAGCAGTACTTC; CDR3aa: CASTDSYEQYF
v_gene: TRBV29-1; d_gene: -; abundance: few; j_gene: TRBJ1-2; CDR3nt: TGCAGCGTTGAGTCTGGAGCTAACTATGGCTACACCTTC; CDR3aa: CSVESGANYGYTF
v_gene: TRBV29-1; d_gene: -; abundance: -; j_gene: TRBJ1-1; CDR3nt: TGCAGCATCGACATATTGAACACTGAAGCTTTCTTT; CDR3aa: CSIDILNTEAFF
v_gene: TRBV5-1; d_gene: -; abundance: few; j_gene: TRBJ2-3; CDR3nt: TGCGCCAGCAGCTTGAGGGGGGCCACAGATACGCAGTATTTT; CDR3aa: CASSLRGATDTQYF
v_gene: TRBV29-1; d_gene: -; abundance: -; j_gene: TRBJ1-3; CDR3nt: TGCAGCGTCGGGACACGGAGCACAAACACCATATATTTT; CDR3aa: CSVGTRSTNTIYF
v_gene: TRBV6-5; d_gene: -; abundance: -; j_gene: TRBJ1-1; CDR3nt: TGTGCCAGCAGTTACGACCGATTGAACACTGAAGCTTTCTTT; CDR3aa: CASSYDRLNTEAFF
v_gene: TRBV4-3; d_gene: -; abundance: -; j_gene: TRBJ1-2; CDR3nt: TGCGCCAGCAGCCAAGAAGCTGTGGGGAACTATGGCTACACCTTC; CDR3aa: CASSQEAVGNYGYTF
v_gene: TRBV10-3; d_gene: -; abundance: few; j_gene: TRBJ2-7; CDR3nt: TGTGCCATCGACGAGGGAAACTCCTACGAGCAGTACTTC; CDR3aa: CAIDEGNSYEQYF
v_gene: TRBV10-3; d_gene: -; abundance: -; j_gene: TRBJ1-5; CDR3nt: TGTGCCAACCCCGACCGTTTGAGCAATCAGCCCCAGCATTTT; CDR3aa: CANPDRLSNQPQHF
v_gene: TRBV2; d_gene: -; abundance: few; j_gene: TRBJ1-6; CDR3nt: TGTGCCAGCAGTGTTACGACGTTGGTTTGGGGGACCCTCCACTTT; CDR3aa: CASSVTTLVWGTLHF
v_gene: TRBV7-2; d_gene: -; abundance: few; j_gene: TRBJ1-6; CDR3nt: TGTGCCAGCAGCGCCTCGAGTAATTCACCCCTCCACTTT; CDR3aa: CASSASSNSPLHF
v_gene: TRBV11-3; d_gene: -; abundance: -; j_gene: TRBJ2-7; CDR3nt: TGTGCCAGCAGCACGGGCCCTTGGGGCGAGCAGTACTTC; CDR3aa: CASSTGPWGEQYF
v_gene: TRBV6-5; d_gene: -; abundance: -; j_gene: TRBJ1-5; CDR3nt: TGTGCCAGCAACCCAGGCTACAATCAGCCCCAGCATTTT; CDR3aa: CASNPGYNQPQHF
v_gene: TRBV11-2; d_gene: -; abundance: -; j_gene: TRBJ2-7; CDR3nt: TGTGCCAGCAGCTTACAAACAGCAGTAGGGGTGTACTTC; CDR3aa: CASSLQTAVGVYF
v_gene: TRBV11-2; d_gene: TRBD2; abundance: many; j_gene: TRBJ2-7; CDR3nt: TGTGCCAGCAGCTTACCACTAGCGGGGGACTCCTACGAGCAGTACTTC; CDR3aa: CASSLPLAGDSYEQYF
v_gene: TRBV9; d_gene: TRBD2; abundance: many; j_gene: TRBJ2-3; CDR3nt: TGTGCCAGCAGCGTCGGACTAGCGGTCACAGATACGCAGTATTTT; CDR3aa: CASSVGLAVTDTQYF
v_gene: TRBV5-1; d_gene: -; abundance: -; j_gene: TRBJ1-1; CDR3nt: TGCGCCAGCAGCTTGGGTCAGGTGAACACTGAAGCTTTCTTT; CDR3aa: CASSLGQVNTEAFF
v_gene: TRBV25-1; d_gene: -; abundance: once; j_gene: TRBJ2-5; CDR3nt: TGTGCCAGCAGTGCTGAGCAAGAGACCCAGTACTTC; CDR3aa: CASSAEQETQYF
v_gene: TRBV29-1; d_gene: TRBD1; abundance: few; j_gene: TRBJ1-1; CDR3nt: TGCAGCGTTGTGGGACAGCATAACACTGAAGCTTTCTTT; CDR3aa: CSVVGQHNTEAFF
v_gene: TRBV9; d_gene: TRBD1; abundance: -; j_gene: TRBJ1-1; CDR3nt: TGTGCCAGCAGCGTAGGGACCGACAGGGAGTCTGAAGCTTTCTTT; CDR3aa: CASSVGTDRESEAFF
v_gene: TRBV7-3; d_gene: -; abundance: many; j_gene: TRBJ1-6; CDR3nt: TGTGCCAGCAGTCCAAACCCGAATTCACCCCTCCACTTT; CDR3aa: CASSPNPNSPLHF
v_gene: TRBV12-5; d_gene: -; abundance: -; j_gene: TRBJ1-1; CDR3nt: TGTGCTAGTGGTTTGGTAGGGAGTACTGAAGCTTTCTTT; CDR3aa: CASGLVGSTEAFF
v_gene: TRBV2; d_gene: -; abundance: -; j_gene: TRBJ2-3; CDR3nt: TGTGCCAGCAGTGCTGGGCGGACAGATACGCAGTATTTT; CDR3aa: CASSAGRTDTQYF
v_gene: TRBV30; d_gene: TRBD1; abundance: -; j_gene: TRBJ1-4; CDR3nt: TGTGCCTGGACTGAGGGGGCGACTAATGAAAAACTGTTTTTT; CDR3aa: CAWTEGATNEKLFF
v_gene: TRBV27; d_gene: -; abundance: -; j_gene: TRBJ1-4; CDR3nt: TGTGCCAGCAGTCCGTATGGGAGTCTAGGTGAAAAACTGTTTTTT; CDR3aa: CASSPYGSLGEKLFF
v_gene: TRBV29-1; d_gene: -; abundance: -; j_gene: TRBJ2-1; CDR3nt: TGCAGCGTTGATCGATCAGGGGAGAGCTCCTACAATGAGCAGTTCTTC; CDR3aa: CSVDRSGESSYNEQFF
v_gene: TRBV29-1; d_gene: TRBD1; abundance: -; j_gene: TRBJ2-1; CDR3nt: TGCAGCGTTGACACCGGGACAGGTCTCTACAATGAGCAGTTCTTC; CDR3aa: CSVDTGTGLYNEQFF
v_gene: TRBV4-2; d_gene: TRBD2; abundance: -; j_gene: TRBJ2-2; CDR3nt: TGTGCCAGCAGCCAAGATTCCCCATGGCTAGCGGGGGGAGAAGGCACCGGGGAGCTGTTTTTT; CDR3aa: CASSQDSPWLAGGEGTGELFF
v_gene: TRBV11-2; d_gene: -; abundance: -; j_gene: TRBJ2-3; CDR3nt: TGTGCCAGCAGTACCACGAATACGCAGTATTTT; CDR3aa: CASSTTNTQYF
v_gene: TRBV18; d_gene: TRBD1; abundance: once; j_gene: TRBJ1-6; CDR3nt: TGTGCCAGCTCACAAGTAGGACAGGGAGGAAATTCACCCCTCCACTTT; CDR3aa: CASSQVGQGGNSPLHF
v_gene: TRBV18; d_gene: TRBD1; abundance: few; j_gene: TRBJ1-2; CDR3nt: TGTGCCAGCTCACCACTTATGGGACAGGGTCTAAATGGCTACACCTTC; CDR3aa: CASSPLMGQGLNGYTF
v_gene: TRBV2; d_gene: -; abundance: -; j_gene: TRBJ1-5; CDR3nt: TGTGCCAGCAGTGGAGACGGATCCAATCAGCCCCAGCATTTT; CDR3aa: CASSGDGSNQPQHF
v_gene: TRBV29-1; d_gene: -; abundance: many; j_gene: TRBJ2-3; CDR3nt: TGCAGCGTCCGCACAGATACGCAGTATTTT; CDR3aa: CSVRTDTQYF
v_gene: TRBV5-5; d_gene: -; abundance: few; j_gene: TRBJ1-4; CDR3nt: TGTGCCAGCAGCTTGGTTAGAGGTTCCGAGACTAATGAAAAACTGTTTTTT; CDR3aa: CASSLVRGSETNEKLFF
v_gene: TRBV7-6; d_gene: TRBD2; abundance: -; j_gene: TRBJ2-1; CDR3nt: TGTGCCAGCAGCCAAAGCGGGGCCCGTGAGCAGTTCTTC; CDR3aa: CASSQSGAREQFF
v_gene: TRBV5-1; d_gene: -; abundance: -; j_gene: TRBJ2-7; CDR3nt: TGCGCCAGCAGCTTGGGGGCAGGAGGTGAGCAGTACTTC; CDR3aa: CASSLGAGGEQYF
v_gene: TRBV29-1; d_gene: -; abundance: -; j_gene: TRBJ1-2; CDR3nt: TGCAGCGTTGCGGGGAGTGGAGGCTACACCTTC; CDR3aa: CSVAGSGGYTF
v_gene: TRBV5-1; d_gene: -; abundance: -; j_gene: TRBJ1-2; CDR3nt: TGCGCCAGCAGCTTGGATCGGTATGGCTACACCTTC; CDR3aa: CASSLDRYGYTF
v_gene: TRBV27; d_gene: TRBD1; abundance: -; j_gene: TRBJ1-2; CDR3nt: TGTGCCAGCAGTTCCCACGGGACAGCCAAATATGGCTACACCTTC; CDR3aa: CASSSHGTAKYGYTF
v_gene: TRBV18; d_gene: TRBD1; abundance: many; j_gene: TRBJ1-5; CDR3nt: TGTGCCAGCTCACCAGGACAGGGGATCGCTCAGCCCCAGCATTTT; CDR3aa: CASSPGQGIAQPQHF
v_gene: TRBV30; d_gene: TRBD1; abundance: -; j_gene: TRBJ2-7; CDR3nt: TGTGCCTGGAGTAGACCGGGACAGGCCTACGAGCAGTACTTC; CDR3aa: CAWSRPGQAYEQYF
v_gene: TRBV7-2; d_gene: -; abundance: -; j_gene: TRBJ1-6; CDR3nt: TGTGCCAGCAGCTTCCTCGGGGGGACCGGTAATTCACCCCTCCACTTT; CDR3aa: CASSFLGGTGNSPLHF
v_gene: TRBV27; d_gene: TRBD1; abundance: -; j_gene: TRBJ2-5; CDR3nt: TGTGCCAGCAGTGCTCCACCTCGGACAGGGAGGGAGACCCAGTACTTC; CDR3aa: CASSAPPRTGRETQYF
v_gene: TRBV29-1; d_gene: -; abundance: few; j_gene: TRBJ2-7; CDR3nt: TGCAGCGCTAGGGGGGTCTACGAGCAGTACTTC; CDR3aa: CSARGVYEQYF
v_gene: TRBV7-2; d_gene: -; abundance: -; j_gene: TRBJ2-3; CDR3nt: TGTGCCAGCAGCTTATTATCACGGTTCACAGATACGCAGTATTTT; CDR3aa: CASSLLSRFTDTQYF
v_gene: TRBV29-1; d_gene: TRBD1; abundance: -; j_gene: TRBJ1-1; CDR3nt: TGCAGCGCCCACCCGGGACAGGGGGCAAGCACTGAAGCTTTCTTT; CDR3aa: CSAHPGQGASTEAFF